This TCR beta chain was identified in a study of beta chain features in type 1 diabetes. Findings and limits, study-wide: Any role of HLA type in TCRB rearrangement remained unresolved here.

The CDR3 totals 14 residues. Looked up from germline, CDR1 is MNHNY and CDR2 is SVGAGI (reference sequence). V lost 6 bases, J lost 4 bases, and 15 bases lay in between. The isolated RNA, all of it, was reverse transcribed, so expressed TCRB transcripts were what got sequenced. Using immunoSEQ multiplex PCR, the repertoire was profiled, and TCRdb retains in-frame clones only, with some absent. Among about 150,000 clones listed, around 8% were seen once. A word on this clone: Its specificity is not known.

This TCR was recovered from a young man in good health. Sequences were obtained from central memory CD4+ T cells from blood. The V and J genes are TRBV6-6 and TRBJ1-1, with unresolved D. DNA of the CDR3: TGTGCCAGCAGGCCATATGACTTAGGCACTGAAGCTTTCTTT. It codes for CASRPYDLGTEAFF.